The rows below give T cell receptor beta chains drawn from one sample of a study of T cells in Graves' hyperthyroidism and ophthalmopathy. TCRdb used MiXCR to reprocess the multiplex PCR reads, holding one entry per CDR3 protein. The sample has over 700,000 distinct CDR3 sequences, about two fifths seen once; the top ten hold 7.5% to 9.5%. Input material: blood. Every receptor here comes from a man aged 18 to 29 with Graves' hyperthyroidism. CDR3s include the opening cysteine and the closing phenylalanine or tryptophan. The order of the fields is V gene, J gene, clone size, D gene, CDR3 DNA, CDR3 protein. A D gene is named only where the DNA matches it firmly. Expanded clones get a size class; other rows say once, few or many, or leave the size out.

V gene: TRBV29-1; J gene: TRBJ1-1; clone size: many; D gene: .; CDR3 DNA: TGCAGCGTTGCTGGGGCAGCTAACACTGAAGCTTTCTTT; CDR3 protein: CSVAGAANTEAFF
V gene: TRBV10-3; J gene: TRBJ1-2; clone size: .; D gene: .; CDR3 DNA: TGTGCCAGTTCGCCCTCCGGTCCTGGCTACACCTTC; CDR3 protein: CASSPSGPGYTF
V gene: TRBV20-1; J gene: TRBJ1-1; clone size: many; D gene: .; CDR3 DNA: TGCAGTGCTGCCCCATTGGACACTGAAGCTTTCTTT; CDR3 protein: CSAAPLDTEAFF
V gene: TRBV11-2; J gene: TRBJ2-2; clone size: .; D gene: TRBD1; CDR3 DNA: TGTGCCAGCAGCCTACACTCCGGACAGGGGAGAGGGGAGCTGTTTTTT; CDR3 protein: CASSLHSGQGRGELFF
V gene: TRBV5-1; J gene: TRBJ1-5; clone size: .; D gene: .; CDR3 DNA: TGCGCCAGCAGCTTGTTCGGGACGAGGGGTCAGCCCCAGCATTTT; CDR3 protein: CASSLFGTRGQPQHF
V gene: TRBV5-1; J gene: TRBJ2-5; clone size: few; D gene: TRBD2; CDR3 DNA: TGCGCCAGCAGAGGGACTAGCGGGTACCAAGAGACCCAGTACTTC; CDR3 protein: CASRGTSGYQETQYF
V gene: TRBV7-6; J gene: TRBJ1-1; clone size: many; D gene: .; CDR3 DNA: TGTGCCAGCAGCTTCTTCGAGGGAACCACTGAAGCTTTCTTT; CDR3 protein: CASSFFEGTTEAFF
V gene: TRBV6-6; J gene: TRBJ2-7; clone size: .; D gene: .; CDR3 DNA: TGTGCCAGCAGGATTGATCTAAACGAGCAGTACTTC; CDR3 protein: CASRIDLNEQYF
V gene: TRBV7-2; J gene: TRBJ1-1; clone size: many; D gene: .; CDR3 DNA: TGTGCCAGCAGCTTAGGGCTTGGGTGGAACACTGAAGCTTTCTTT; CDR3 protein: CASSLGLGWNTEAFF
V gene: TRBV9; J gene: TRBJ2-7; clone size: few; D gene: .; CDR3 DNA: TGTGCCAGCAGCGTAGCGCCGGGCCCAAACGAGCAGTACTTC; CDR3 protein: CASSVAPGPNEQYF
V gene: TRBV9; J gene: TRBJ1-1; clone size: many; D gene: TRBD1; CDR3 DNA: TGTGCCAGCAGCGTTAACAGGGGTCCTGAAGCTTTCTTT; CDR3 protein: CASSVNRGPEAFF
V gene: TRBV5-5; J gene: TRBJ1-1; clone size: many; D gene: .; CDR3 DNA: TGTGCCAGCAGTTGGACGGCTGAAGCTTTCTTT; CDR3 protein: CASSWTAEAFF
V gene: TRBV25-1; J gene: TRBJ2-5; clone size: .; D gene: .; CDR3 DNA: TGTGCCAGCCGTCCGTACCAAGAGACCCAGTACTTC; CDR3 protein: CASRPYQETQYF
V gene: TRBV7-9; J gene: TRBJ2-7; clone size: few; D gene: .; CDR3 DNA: TGTGCCAGCAGTTATAGCTCGGAAGAGCAGTACTTC; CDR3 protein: CASSYSSEEQYF
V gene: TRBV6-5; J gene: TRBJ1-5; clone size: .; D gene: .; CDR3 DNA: TGTGCCAGCAGTTCAGGGCCCATTGGGCCCCAGCATTTT; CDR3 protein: CASSSGPIGPQHF
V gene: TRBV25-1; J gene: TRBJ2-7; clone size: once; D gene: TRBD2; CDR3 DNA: TGTGCCAGCAGTGAAGGGGTAGCGGGTTCCGACGAGCAGTACTTC; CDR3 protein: CASSEGVAGSDEQYF
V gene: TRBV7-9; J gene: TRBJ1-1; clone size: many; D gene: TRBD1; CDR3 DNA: TGTGCCAGCAGCCCCCAGGGGGCGAACACTGAAGCTTTCTTT; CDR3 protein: CASSPQGANTEAFF
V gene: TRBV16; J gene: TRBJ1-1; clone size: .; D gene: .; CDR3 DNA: TGTGCCAGCAGCCAGAAATCGAACACTGAAGCTTTCTTT; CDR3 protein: CASSQKSNTEAFF